The present T cell receptor (beta chain) was sequenced within a study of cytomegalovirus exposure and HLA in healthy donors. Study-level results: Reports indicated that the classifier achieved high specificity and sensitivity in diagnosing cytomegalovirus status. Later work associated more than 15,000 TCR beta sequences with HLA alleles at 0.05 false discovery rate.

The CDR3 runs to 14 residues. Germline V gene data show CDR1 as SGHRS and CDR2 as YFSETQ. The V and J ends lost 5 bases and 5 bases, in that order; junction bases with no gene match: 6. PCR used 60 Vbeta primers and 13 Jbeta primers. Produced via immunoSEQ multiplex PCR; TCRdb's table is partial and in-frame only. The data contain about 150,000 clones, around 84% of them singletons. A note on this clone: What it binds is unknown.

This sequence originates from a woman aged 35 to 49 in good health and CMV-seronegative. V is TRBV5-1 and J is TRBJ1-2; TRBD1 matches 10 bases. Sequencing was carried out using PBMCs. CDR3: CASRPDRGQYGYTF. The CDR3 region has the DNA TGCGCCAGCAGACCCGACAGGGGGCAGTATGGCTACACCTTC.